The 30 T cell receptor beta chains listed next were all sequenced from one sample in a study of blood T cells in healthy people across ages. Sample-barcoded 5' priming and a J-beta primer mix drove a second PCR of about 7 to 11 cycles. TCRdb re-derived calls from the 5' RACE reads in MiXCR, one entry per CDR3 protein. The sample lists about 1.1 million distinct CDR3 sequences, more than 30% seen once, with about 12% in the top ten. Source material: blood. These receptors all come from a man between 18 and 35 years old in good health.

This clonotype was seen ten or more times. The junction and the germline gene differ at one end; a read error may be behind it. The chain combines TRBV5-1 with TRBJ2-5; D remains unclear. This CDR3 is built from 13 residues. Germline loops: CDR1 SGHRS, CDR2 YFSETQ. The CDR3 protein is CASSFSPQETQYF. Written as DNA, the CDR3 is TGTGCCAGCAGTTTCTCCCCCCAAGAGACCCAGTACTTC.

This clonotype has just a few counts. The rearrangement joins TRBV7-3 to TRBJ2-1; D is possibly TRBD1 (6 bases). The CDR3 spans 14 residues. V was shortened by 6 bases and J by 2 bases, with 11 bases between the two germline ends. Germline assignment: CDR1 SGHTA and CDR2 FQGTGA. CDR3 sequence (DNA): TGTGCCAGCAGTTCACAGGGTCCCTACAATGAGCAGTTCTTC. Protein: CASSSQGPYNEQFF. The full variable domain, rest sourced from reference TRBV7-3 and TRBJ2-1, is GAGVSQTPSNKVTEKGKYVELRCDPISGHTALYWYRQSLGQGPEFLIYFQGTGAADDSGLPNDRFFAVRPEGSVSTLKIQRTERGDSAVYLCASSSQGPYNEQFFGPGTRLTVL.

CDR3 protein: CASNATGTPYEQYF. In DNA, the CDR3 is TGTGCCAGCAATGCGACGGGGACTCCCTACGAGCAGTACTTC. The V call is TRBV6-2 or TRBV6-3, the J call TRBJ2-7; TRBD2 is a possible D gene (6 bases). V gave up 7 bases and J gave up 2 bases, with 15 bases separating them. Germline CDR1 is MNHEY and CDR2 is SVGEGT. The CDR3 loop spans 14 amino acids.

The chain recombines TRBV21-1 with TRBJ1-4; the table's TRBD1 call for D was not verified on the DNA. TRBV21-1 is assigned pseudogene status. The CDR3 runs 15 residues. This chain's CDR3 is CASSQRDRWLEKLFF. The CDR3 DNA follows: TGTGCCAGCAGCCAAAGAGACAGGTGGCTGGAAAAACTGTTTTTT.

The chain uses TRBV6-5 and TRBJ2-3; 7 bases are a match to TRBD2. The germline gives CDR1 MNHEY, CDR2 SVGAGI. V dropped 1 base and J dropped 0; count of bases not matched to a gene: 4. This CDR3 has 16 residues. CDR3 bases: TGTGCCAGCAGTTACTTGGGACTACCTAGCACAGATACGCAGTATTTT. Translation gives CASSYLGLPSTDTQYF.

This clonotype was detected only a few times. The V call is TRBV15, the J call TRBJ2-1; 8 bases map to TRBD1. J was trimmed by 7 bases and V by 7 bases; bases with no gene match: 3. The CDR3 runs 12 residues. The germline V gene encodes CDR1 LNHNV and CDR2 YYDKDF (reference sequence). CDR3 nucleotides: TGTGCCACCAACAGGGGGAATAATGAGCAGTTCTTC. Residues: CATNRGNNEQFF.

The V call is TRBV5-1, the J call TRBJ1-6; D perhaps matches TRBD1 (5 bases). Germline V gives CDR1 SGHRS, CDR2 YFSETQ. Deletions cut 4 bases from V and 5 bases from J, with 10 bases between. The CDR3 contains 14 residues. CDR3: CASSPRGNNSPLHF. The CDR3 nucleotides read TGCGCCAGCAGCCCGCGGGGGAATAATTCACCCCTCCACTTT.

This clonotype was seen a handful of times. This chain joins TRBV20-1 and TRBJ1-1; D unclear. The CDR3 has 14 residues. With 0 bases removed from V and 3 bases from J, the gap between germline ends came to 11 bases. CDR1 is DFQATT and CDR2 is SNEGSKA in the germline V gene (reference sequence). CDR3 sequence: CSARDSSRYTEAFF. CDR3 DNA: TGCAGTGCTAGAGATAGTAGCAGGTACACTGAAGCTTTCTTT.

This chain uses TRBV30 with TRBJ1-1; TRBD1 might be the D (5 bases). V lost 4 bases to trimming and J lost 0 bases, with 12 bases between them. In germline, CDR1 is GTSNPN, CDR2 SVGIG (reference sequence). This CDR3 has 14 amino acids. The CDR3 region has the DNA TGTGCCTGGAACGGCAGGGATATGAACACTGAAGCTTTCTTT. It encodes CAWNGRDMNTEAFF.

The chain links TRBV28 to TRBJ1-1; TRBD1 is a possible D gene (5 bases). This CDR3 spans 14 amino acids. Germline V gene data show CDR1 as MDHEN and CDR2 as SYDVKM. V lost 3 bases, J lost 11 bases, and 19 bases lay in between. The CDR3 reads CASSLDQGERRAFF. As DNA, the CDR3 is TGTGCCAGCAGTTTGGATCAGGGAGAACGGAGGGCTTTCTTT.

This rearrangement joins TRBV7-9 to TRBJ1-1, with D perhaps TRBD1 (6 bases). This CDR3 comprises 12 residues. The V and J ends lost 5 bases and 6 bases respectively, with 10 bases between them. Germline loops: CDR1 SEHNR, CDR2 FQNEAQ (reference sequence). The CDR3 protein is CASSIQGSEAFF. CDR3 coding DNA: TGTGCCAGCAGCATACAGGGCTCTGAAGCTTTCTTT.

The rearrangement links TRBV10-3 to TRBJ2-5, with a tentative D call TRBD2 (6 bases). V gave up 2 bases and J gave up 5 bases, with 6 bases separating them. Germline loops: CDR1 ENHRY, CDR2 SYGVKD. The CDR3 spans 12 residues. The CDR3 protein is CAISEGGETQYF. In DNA form, the CDR3 reads TGTGCCATCAGTGAGGGGGGGGAGACCCAGTACTTC.

V is TRBV18 and J is TRBJ2-1; unclear D gene. The CDR3 extends over 15 amino acids. V was clipped by 6 bases and J by 12 bases, with 24 bases between them. Per the germline V gene, CDR1 is KGHSH and CDR2 is LQKENI. The CDR3 spells CASSPEGSTRKVQFF. Written as DNA, the CDR3 is TGTGCCAGCTCCCCCGAAGGGTCTACTCGAAAGGTGCAGTTCTTC. The variable domain in full, with the rest retrieved from reference TRBV18 and TRBJ2-1, is NAGVMQNPRHLVRRRGQEARLRCSPMKGHSHVYWYRQLPEEGLKFMVYLQKENIIDESGMPKERFSAEFPKEGPSILRIQQVVRGDSAAYFCASSPEGSTRKVQFFGPGTRLTVL.

This clonotype was counted between two and nine times. The J gene is TRBJ1-2, the V gene TRBV4-1; D gene unclear. The germline V and J ends were trimmed by 3 bases and 3 bases, with 14 bases remaining between them. The CDR3 sequence is 15 residues long. CDR1 is MGHRA and CDR2 is YSYEKL in the germline V gene. In DNA form, the CDR3 reads TGCGCCAGCAGCCAGCTGGTGGACTCTTACTATGGCTACACCTTC. As protein: CASSQLVDSYYGYTF.

This clonotype has more than one count but fewer than ten. The V gene is TRBV7-9, the J gene TRBJ1-6; TRBD1 agrees at 9 bases. Germline V gene sequence: CDR1 SEHNR, CDR2 FQNEAQ (reference sequence). This CDR3 region has 14 residues. J was trimmed by 8 bases and V by 5 bases; bases with no gene match: 4. CDR3 protein: CASSERQGDSPLHF. The CDR3 coding sequence is TGTGCCAGCAGCGAGAGACAGGGGGATTCACCCCTCCACTTT.

The CDR3 bases are TGTGCCAGCAGCGTAGCTCGGACTAGCGGGGCCGGAGGTGGTAGTGAGCAGTTCTTC. Translation gives CASSVARTSGAGGGSEQFF. V usage is TRBV9 and J usage is TRBJ2-1, with 12 bases matching TRBD2. CDR1 and CDR2 (germline): SGDLS, YYNGEE. The junction had 16 bases not matched to a gene; V was cut back by 0 bases and J by 9 bases. The CDR3 runs 19 residues.

This clonotype was picked up a small number of times. The chain recombines TRBV5-1 with TRBJ1-1; a weak D match, TRBD1 (5 bases). Per the germline V gene, CDR1 is SGHRS and CDR2 is YFSETQ. V was pared by 4 bases and J by 5 bases, with 21 bases between. This CDR3 comprises 16 residues. Here the CDR3 DNA reads TGCGCCAGCAGCCCCACCTGGGGGGTTGGTGGGACTGAAGCTTTCTTT. Protein product: CASSPTWGVGGTEAFF. Full variable domain (remainder filled in from reference TRBV5-1 and TRBJ1-1): KAGVTQTPRYLIKTRGQQVTLSCSPISGHRSVSWYQQTPGQGLQFLFEYFSETQRNKGNFPGRFSGRQFSNSRSEMNVSTLELGDSALYLCASSPTWGVGGTEAFFGQGTRLTVV.

The genes are TRBV10-3 and TRBJ1-2; a weak D match, TRBD1 (6 bases). With 0 bases removed from V and 6 bases from J, the gap between germline ends came to 8 bases. Per the germline V gene, CDR1 is ENHRY and CDR2 is SYGVKD. The CDR3 loop spans 13 amino acids. The chain's CDR3 is CAISESAGDGYTF. The CDR3 bases are TGTGCCATCAGTGAGTCCGCAGGGGATGGCTACACCTTC.

Only a few counts were recorded for this clonotype. The CDR3 bases are TGTGCCAGCAGTTACTTACGGGACTCACAGCGAAGGAATTCACCCCTCCACTTT. It translates to CASSYLRDSQRRNSPLHF. The V gene is TRBV6-5, the J gene TRBJ1-6, with a tentative D call TRBD1 (5 bases). Trimming stripped 1 base from V and 7 bases from J, with 20 bases between. The CDR3 runs to 18 residues. Germline CDR1 and CDR2: MNHEY and SVGAGI.

This sequence joins TRBV7-9 and TRBJ1-2; 9 bases are shared with TRBD1. The CDR3 runs 16 residues. Trimming at V came to 1 base and at J to 3 bases, leaving 6 bases not matched to a gene. Looked up from germline, CDR1 is SEHNR and CDR2 is FQNEAQ (reference sequence). For the CDR3, the DNA is TGTGCCAGCAGCTTAGGGGACAGGGTGCGAGACTATGGCTACACCTTC. Translated, it gives CASSLGDRVRDYGYTF.

The chain carries TRBV6-2 or TRBV6-3 and TRBJ2-7; 7 bases fit TRBD1. This CDR3 has 20 amino acids. CDR1 and CDR2 from the germline V gene are MNHEY and SVGEGT. V gave up 2 bases and J gave up 0 bases; unmatched junction bases: 19. This chain's CDR3 is CASSYNPASRGFTSSYEQYF. The CDR3 DNA follows: TGTGCCAGCAGTTACAACCCTGCTAGCAGGGGGTTCACAAGCTCCTACGAGCAGTACTTC.

This clonotype was seen just once. The chain is built from TRBV5-6 and TRBJ2-2; 11 bases align to TRBD2. CDR1 is SGHDT, CDR2 YYEEEE, per germline. This CDR3 has 17 residues. The J segment lost 7 bases and the V segment lost 0 bases, leaving 8 bases of the junction unmatched. The CDR3, as DNA: TGTGCCAGCAGCTTGGGCACCGGGACTAGCGGAATCGGGGAGCTGTTTTTT. It translates to CASSLGTGTSGIGELFF.

The chain recombines TRBV24-1 with TRBJ2-5; D could derive from TRBD1 or TRBD2 (5 bases each). CDR1 KGHDR and CDR2 SFDVKD come from the germline V gene. The CDR3 is 14 residues long. Trimming removed 6 bases at V and 0 bases at J, with 10 bases between. CDR3 bases: TGTGCCACCAGTCGGGGCCCGTACCAAGAGACCCAGTACTTC. This codes for CATSRGPYQETQYF.

This clonotype showed up just a few times. The V gene is TRBV6-2 or TRBV6-3, the J gene TRBJ2-5; no clear D gene. The CDR3 is made up of 15 amino acids. Trimming removed 0 bases at V and 0 bases at J, with 8 bases between. Germline V gene lookup returns CDR1 MNHEY and CDR2 SVGEGT. In DNA form, the CDR3 reads TGTGCCAGCAGTTACTCTGGACGGTACCAAGAGACCCAGTACTTC. This translates into CASSYSGRYQETQYF.

DNA for the CDR3: TGCAGTGCTTCCGGGAGGAGGGACACCGGGGAGCTGTTTTTT. Protein product: CSASGRRDTGELFF. V usage is TRBV20-1 and J usage is TRBJ2-2; 7 bases match TRBD2. The CDR3 contains 14 residues. After removal of 5 bases from V and 3 bases from J, the junction contained 6 bases not matched to a gene. In germline, CDR1 is DFQATT, CDR2 SNEGSKA (reference sequence).

This sequence joins TRBV2 and TRBJ1-2, with D possibly being TRBD1 (5 bases). The CDR3 sequence is 13 residues long. In germline, CDR1 is SNHLY, CDR2 FYNNEI. V lost 3 bases and J lost 8, with 13 bases in between. The CDR3, as DNA: TGTGCCAGCAGTGACCTGGTGGAGGGGGGCTACACCTTC. Translating gives CASSDLVEGGYTF.

V gene TRBV4-3 combines with J gene TRBJ2-1; D is unresolved. Germline CDR1 is LGHNA and CDR2 is YSLEER. The CDR3 runs to 18 residues. The ends were cut back, 0 bases at V and 0 bases at J, with 15 bases in the middle. The CDR3 nucleotides read TGCGCCAGCAGCCAAGATTCAATGCTCCTTGGCTCCTACAATGAGCAGTTCTTC. Translation gives CASSQDSMLLGSYNEQFF.

Only a few counts were recorded for this clonotype. The rearrangement uses TRBV12-5 and TRBJ1-2, with D uncertain. The CDR3 is made up of 11 amino acids. Between the trimmed V and J ends, which lost 6 bases and 4 bases, there was a span of 6 bases. Germline-derived CDR1 and CDR2 are LGHNT and FRNRAP. The CDR3: CASGYSYGYTF. In DNA form, the CDR3 reads TGTGCTAGTGGCTACAGCTATGGCTACACCTTC. Complete variable domain (other parts from reference TRBV12-5 and TRBJ1-2): DARVTQTPRHKVTEMGQEVTMRCQPILGHNTVFWYRQTMMQGLELLAYFRNRAPLDDSGMPKDRFSAEMPDATLATLKIQPSEPRDSAVYFCASGYSYGYTFGSGTRLTVV.

This chain links TRBV12-3 or TRBV12-4 with TRBJ2-7; D is undetermined. This CDR3 comprises 14 residues. V was clipped by 5 bases and J by 3 bases, with 14 bases between them. The CDR3 DNA follows: TGTGCCAGCAGTCCCCCGACAAGGAGCTACGAGCAGTACTTC. Its translation is CASSPPTRSYEQYF.

This clonotype came up many times. The V gene is TRBV6-5, the J gene TRBJ2-3; D may correspond to TRBD1 or TRBD2 (5 bases each). CDR1 is MNHEY, CDR2 SVGAGI, per germline. This CDR3 is built from 15 residues. V was trimmed by 7 bases and J by 0 bases, leaving 14 bases between them. This CDR3 is CASIPFGGSTDTQYF. The CDR3 nucleotides are TGTGCCAGCATCCCGTTTGGGGGTAGCACAGATACGCAGTATTTT.